This note documents a single T cell receptor (beta chain) sequence. The record originates from a study of control samples from healthy donors and cancer patients. From germline, CDR1 is KGHSH and CDR2 LQKENI. Trimming took off 3 bases at V and 0 bases at J, with 7 bases between the two ends. The CDR3 totals 14 residues. TCRdb's table, derived via immunoSEQ multiplex PCR, lists solely in-frame clones and lacks some. The table has roughly 130,000 clones, 75% to 95% seen once. The sequenced sample was blood. This rearrangement joins TRBV18 to TRBJ2-3, with D possibly being TRBD2 (6 bases). The TCR originated in a man between 18 and 35 years old in good health. This chain's CDR3 is CASSPGGSTDTQYF. The CDR3 region has the DNA TGTGCCAGCTCACCGGGGGGTAGCACAGATACGCAGTATTTT. Supplemented by reference TRBV18 and TRBJ2-3, the full variable domain reads NAGVMQNPRHLVRRRGQEARLRCSPMKGHSHVYWYRQLPEEGLKFMVYLQKENIIDESGMPKERFSAEFPKEGPSILRIQQVVRGDSAAYFCASSPGGSTDTQYFGPGTRLTVL.